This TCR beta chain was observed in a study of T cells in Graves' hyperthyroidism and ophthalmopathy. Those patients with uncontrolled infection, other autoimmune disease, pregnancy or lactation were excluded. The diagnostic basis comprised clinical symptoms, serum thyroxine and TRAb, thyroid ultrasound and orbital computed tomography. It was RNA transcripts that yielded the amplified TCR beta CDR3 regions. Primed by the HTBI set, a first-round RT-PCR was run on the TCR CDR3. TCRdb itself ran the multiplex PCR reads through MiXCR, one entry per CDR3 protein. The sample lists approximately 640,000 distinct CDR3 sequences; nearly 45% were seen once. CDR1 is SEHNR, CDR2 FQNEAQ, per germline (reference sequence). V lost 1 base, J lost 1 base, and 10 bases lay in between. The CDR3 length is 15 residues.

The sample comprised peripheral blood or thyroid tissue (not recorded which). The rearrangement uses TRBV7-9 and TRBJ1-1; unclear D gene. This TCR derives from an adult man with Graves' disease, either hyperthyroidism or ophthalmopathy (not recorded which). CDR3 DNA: TGTGCCAGCAGCTTAGGGGCACGGACGAACACTGAAGCTTTCTTT. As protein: CASSLGARTNTEAFF.